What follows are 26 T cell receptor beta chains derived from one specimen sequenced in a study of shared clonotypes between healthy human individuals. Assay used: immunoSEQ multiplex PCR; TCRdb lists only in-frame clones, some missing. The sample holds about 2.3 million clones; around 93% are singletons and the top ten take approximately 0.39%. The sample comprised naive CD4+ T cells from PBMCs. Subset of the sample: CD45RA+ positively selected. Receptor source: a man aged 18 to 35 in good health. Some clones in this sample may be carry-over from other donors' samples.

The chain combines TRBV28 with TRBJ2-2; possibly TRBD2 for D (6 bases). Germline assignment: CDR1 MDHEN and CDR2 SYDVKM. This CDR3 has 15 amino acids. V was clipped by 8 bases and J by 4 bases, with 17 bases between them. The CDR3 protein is CASGDGGSGTGELFF. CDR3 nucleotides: TGTGCCAGCGGTGATGGGGGGTCGGGCACCGGGGAGCTGTTTTTT. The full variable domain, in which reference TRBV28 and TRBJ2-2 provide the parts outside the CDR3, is DVKVTQSSRYLVKRTGEKVFLECVQDMDHENMFWYRQDPGLGLRLIYFSYDVKMKEKGDIPEGYSVSREKKERFSLILESASTNQTSMYLCASGDGGSGTGELFFGEGSRLTVL.

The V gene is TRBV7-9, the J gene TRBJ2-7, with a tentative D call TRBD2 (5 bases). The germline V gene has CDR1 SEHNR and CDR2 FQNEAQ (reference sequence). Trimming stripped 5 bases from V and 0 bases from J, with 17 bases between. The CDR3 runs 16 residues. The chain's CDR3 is CASSRTGEGASYEQYF. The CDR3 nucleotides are TGTGCCAGCAGCCGAACTGGAGAGGGAGCCTCCTACGAGCAGTACTTC.

The CDR3 here is CASSSIGQGVGYTF. The CDR3 region has the DNA TGTGCCAGCAGTTCTATTGGACAGGGGGTTGGCTACACCTTC. The V and J genes are TRBV28 and TRBJ1-2; 10 bases align to TRBD1. This CDR3 has 14 amino acids. Germline assignment: CDR1 MDHEN and CDR2 SYDVKM. V shed 4 bases and J 7 bases; nucleotides not matched to a gene: 6.

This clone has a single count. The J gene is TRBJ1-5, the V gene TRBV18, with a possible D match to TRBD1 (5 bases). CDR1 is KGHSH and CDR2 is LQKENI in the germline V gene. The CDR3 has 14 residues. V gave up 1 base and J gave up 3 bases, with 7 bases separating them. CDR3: CASSPRRDNQPQHF. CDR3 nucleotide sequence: TGTGCCAGCTCACCACGCAGGGACAATCAGCCCCAGCATTTT.

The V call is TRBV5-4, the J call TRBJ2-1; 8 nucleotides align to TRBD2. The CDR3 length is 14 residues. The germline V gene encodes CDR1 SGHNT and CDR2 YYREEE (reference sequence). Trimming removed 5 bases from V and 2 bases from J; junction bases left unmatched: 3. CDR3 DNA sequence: TGTGCCAGCAGGGAAGCGGGAGCCTACAATGAGCAGTTCTTC. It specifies CASREAGAYNEQFF.

The CDR3 loop is CASSYTKNTGELFF. The DNA for the CDR3 is TGTGCCAGCAGTTATACGAAGAACACCGGGGAGCTGTTTTTT. The rearrangement joins TRBV6-5 to TRBJ2-2; D is unresolved. Trimming stripped 3 bases from V and 1 base from J, with 6 bases between. The CDR3 loop spans 14 amino acids. The germline CDR1 and CDR2 sequences are MNHEY and SVGAGI.

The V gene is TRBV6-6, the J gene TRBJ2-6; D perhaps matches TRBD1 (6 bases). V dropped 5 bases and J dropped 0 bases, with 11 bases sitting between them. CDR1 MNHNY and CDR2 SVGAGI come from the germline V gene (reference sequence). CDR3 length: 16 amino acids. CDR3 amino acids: CASSTGQSSGANVLTF. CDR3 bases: TGTGCCAGCAGTACCGGACAGAGCTCTGGGGCCAACGTCCTGACTTTC.

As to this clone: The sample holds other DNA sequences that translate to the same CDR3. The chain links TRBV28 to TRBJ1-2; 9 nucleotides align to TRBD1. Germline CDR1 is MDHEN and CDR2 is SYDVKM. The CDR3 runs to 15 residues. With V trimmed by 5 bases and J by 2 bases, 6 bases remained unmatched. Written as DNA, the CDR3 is TGTGCCAGCAGTGAACCGGGACAGGGCAACTATGGCTACACCTTC. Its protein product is CASSEPGQGNYGYTF.

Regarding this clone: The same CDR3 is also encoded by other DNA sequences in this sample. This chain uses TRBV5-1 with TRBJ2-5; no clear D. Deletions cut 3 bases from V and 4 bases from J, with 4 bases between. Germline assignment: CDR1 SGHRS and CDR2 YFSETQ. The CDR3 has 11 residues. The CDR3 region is CASSSGETQYF. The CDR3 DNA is TGCGCCAGCAGCTCCGGAGAGACCCAGTACTTC. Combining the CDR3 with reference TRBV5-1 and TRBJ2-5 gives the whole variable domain KAGVTQTPRYLIKTRGQQVTLSCSPISGHRSVSWYQQTPGQGLQFLFEYFSETQRNKGNFPGRFSGRQFSNSRSEMNVSTLELGDSALYLCASSSGETQYFGPGTRLLVL.

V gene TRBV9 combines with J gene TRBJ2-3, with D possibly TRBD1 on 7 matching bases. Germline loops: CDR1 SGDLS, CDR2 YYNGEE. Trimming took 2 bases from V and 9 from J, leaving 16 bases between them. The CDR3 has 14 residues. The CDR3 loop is CASSVIPGGRTQYF. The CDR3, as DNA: TGTGCCAGCAGCGTCATTCCAGGGGGGAGGACGCAGTATTTT. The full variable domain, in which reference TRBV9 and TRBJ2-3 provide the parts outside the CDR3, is DSGVTQTPKHLITATGQRVTLRCSPRSGDLSVYWYQQSLDQGLQFLIQYYNGEERAKGNILERFSAQQFPDLHSELNLSSLELGDSALYFCASSVIPGGRTQYFGPGTRLTVL.

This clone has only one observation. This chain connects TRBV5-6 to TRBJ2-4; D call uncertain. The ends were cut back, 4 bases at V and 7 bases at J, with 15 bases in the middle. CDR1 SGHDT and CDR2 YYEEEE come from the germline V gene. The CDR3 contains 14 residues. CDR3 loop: CASSPAGTVNIQYF. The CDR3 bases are TGTGCCAGCAGCCCCGCCGGCACCGTGAACATTCAGTACTTC.

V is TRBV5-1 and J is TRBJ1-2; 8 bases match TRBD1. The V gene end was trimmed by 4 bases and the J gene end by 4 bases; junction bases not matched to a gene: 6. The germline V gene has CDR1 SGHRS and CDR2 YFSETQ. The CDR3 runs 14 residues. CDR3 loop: CASSPGQGRYGYTF. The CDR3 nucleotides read TGCGCCAGCAGCCCAGGACAGGGACGCTATGGCTACACCTTC.

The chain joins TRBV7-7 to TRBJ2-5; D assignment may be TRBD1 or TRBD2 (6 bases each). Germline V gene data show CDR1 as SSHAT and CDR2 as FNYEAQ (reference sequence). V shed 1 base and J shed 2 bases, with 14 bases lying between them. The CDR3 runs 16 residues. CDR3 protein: CASSLGVGGTQETQYF. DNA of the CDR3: TGTGCCAGCAGCTTAGGAGTAGGGGGGACACAAGAGACCCAGTACTTC.

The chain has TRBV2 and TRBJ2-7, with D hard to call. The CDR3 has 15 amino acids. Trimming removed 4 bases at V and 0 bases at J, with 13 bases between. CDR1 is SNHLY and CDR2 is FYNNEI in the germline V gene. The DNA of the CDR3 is TGTGCCAGCAGTGTTCAGCCCCAATACTCCTACGAGCAGTACTTC. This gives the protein CASSVQPQYSYEQYF.

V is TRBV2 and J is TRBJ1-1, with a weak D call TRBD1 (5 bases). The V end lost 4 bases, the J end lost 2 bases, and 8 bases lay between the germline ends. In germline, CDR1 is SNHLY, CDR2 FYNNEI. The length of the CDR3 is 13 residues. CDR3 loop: CASSGQYNTEAFF. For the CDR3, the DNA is TGTGCCAGCAGTGGACAGTATAACACTGAAGCTTTCTTT.

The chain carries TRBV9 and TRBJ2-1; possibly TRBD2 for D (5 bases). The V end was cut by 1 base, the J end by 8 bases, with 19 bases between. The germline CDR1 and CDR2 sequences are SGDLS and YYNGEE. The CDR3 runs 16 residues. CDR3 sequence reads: CASSVSAGLIGDEQFF. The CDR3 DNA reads TGTGCCAGCAGCGTATCGGCGGGTCTTATCGGCGATGAGCAGTTCTTC.

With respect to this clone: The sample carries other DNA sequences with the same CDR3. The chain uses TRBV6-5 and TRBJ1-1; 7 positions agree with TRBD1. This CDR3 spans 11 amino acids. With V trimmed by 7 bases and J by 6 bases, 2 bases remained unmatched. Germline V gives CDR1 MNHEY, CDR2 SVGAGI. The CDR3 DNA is TGTGCCAGCACCACAGGGGCTGAAGCTTTCTTT. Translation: CASTTGAEAFF.

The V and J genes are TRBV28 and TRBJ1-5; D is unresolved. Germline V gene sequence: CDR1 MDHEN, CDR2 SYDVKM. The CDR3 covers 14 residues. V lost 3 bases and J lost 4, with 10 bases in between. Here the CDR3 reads CASSFGRNNQPQHF. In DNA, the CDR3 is TGTGCCAGCAGTTTCGGTCGGAATAATCAGCCCCAGCATTTT.

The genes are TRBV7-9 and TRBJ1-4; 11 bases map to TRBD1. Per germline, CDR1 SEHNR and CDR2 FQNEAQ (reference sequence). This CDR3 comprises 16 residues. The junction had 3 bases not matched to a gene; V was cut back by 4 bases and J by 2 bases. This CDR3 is CASSSGQGDTNEKLFF. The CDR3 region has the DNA TGTGCCAGCAGCTCGGGACAGGGGGATACTAATGAAAAACTGTTTTTT.

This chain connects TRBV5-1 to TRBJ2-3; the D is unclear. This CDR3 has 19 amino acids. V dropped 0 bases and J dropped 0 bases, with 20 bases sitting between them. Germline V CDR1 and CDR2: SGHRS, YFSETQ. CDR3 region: CASSLGLSPGLYSTDTQYF. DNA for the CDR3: TGCGCCAGCAGCTTGGGTTTATCGCCCGGTTTGTATAGCACAGATACGCAGTATTTT. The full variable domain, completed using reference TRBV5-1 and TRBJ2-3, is KAGVTQTPRYLIKTRGQQVTLSCSPISGHRSVSWYQQTPGQGLQFLFEYFSETQRNKGNFPGRFSGRQFSNSRSEMNVSTLELGDSALYLCASSLGLSPGLYSTDTQYFGPGTRLTVL.

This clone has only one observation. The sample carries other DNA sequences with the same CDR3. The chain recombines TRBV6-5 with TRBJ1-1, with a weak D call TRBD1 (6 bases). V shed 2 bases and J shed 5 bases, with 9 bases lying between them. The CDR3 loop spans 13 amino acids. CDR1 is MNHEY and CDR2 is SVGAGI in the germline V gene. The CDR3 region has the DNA TGTGCCAGCAGTTACCGAGGGGGGACTGAAGCTTTCTTT. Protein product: CASSYRGGTEAFF.

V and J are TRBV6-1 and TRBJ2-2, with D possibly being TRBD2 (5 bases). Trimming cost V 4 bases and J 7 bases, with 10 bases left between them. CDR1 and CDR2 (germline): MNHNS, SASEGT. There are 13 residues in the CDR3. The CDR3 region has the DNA TGTGCCAGCAGTGCTAGCTTTCACGGGGAGCTGTTTTTT. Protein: CASSASFHGELFF.

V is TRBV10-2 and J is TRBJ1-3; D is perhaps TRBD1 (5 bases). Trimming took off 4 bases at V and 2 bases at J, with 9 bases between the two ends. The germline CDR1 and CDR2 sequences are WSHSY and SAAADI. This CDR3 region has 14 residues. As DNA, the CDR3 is TGCGCCAGCAGTGGGGGGGGGACTGGAAACACCATATATTTT. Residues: CASSGGGTGNTIYF.

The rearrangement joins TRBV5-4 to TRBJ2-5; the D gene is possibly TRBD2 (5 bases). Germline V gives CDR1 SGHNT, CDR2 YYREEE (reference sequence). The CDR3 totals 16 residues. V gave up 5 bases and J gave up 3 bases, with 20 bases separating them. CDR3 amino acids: CASSPPQRSGEETQYF. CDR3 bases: TGTGCCAGCAGTCCGCCCCAGCGGTCCGGGGAAGAGACCCAGTACTTC.

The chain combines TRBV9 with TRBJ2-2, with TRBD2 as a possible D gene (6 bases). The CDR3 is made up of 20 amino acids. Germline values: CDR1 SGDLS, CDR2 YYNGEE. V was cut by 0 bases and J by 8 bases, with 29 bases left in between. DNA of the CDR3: TGTGCCAGCAGCGTAGTGGCCTTCTCTAACGGGGCCAGCGGGCCTGGGGAGCTGTTTTTT. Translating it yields CASSVVAFSNGASGPGELFF.

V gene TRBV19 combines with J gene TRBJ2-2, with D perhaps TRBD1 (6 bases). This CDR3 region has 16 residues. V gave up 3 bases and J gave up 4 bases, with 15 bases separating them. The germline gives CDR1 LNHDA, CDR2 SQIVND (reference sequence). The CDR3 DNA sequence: TGTGCCAGTAGTATCGTGACAGGTGGAGCCACCGGGGAGCTGTTTTTT. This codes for CASSIVTGGATGELFF.